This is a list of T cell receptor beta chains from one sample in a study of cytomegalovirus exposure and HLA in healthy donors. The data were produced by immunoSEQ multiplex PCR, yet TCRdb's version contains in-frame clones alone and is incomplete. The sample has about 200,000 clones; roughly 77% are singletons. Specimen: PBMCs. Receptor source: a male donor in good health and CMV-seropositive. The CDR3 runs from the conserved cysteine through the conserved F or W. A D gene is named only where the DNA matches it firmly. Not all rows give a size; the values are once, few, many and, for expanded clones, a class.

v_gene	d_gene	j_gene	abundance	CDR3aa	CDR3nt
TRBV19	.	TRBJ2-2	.	CASSIGGPGELFF	TGTGCCAGTAGTATAGGTGGCCCCGGGGAGCTGTTTTTT
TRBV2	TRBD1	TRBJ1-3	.	CASSARGLGGNTIYF	TGTGCCAGCAGTGCCAGGGGGCTGGGTGGAAACACCATATATTTT
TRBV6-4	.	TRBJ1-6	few	CASSVDSRNSPLHF	TGTGCCAGCAGTGTCGACAGCCGGAATTCACCCCTCCACTTT
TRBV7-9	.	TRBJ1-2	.	CSSSSTGMGIDYGYTF	TGTTCCAGCAGCTCCACAGGGATGGGAATTGACTATGGCTACACCTTC
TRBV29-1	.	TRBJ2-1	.	CSVVRGFYNEQFF	TGCAGCGTTGTTCGGGGTTTCTACAATGAGCAGTTCTTC
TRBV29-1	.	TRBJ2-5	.	CSVEDTRETQYF	TGCAGCGTTGAGGACACCCGAGAGACCCAGTACTTC
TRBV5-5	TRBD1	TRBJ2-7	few	CASSLVAGGPYEQYF	TGTGCCAGCAGCTTGGTAGCAGGGGGTCCCTACGAGCAGTACTTC
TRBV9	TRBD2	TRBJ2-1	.	CASSRTSAGAYNEQFF	TGTGCCAGCAGCCGGACTAGCGCTGGCGCCTACAATGAGCAGTTCTTC
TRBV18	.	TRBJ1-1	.	CASSPLSNTEAFF	TGTGCCAGCTCACCACTATCGAACACTGAAGCTTTCTTT
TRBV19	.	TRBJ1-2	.	CASSISRTVLTAYGYTF	TGTGCCAGTAGTATCAGTAGGACAGTCCTCACTGCCTATGGCTACACCTTC
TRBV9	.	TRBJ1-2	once	CASSVDWGVGYGYTF	TGTGCCAGCAGCGTAGACTGGGGGGTCGGCTATGGCTACACCTTC
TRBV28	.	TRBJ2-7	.	CASSFSTGTYEQYF	TGTGCCAGCAGTTTTTCTACAGGGACCTACGAGCAGTACTTC
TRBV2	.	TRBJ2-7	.	CASNPGTRSYEQYF	TGTGCCAGTAATCCAGGAACTCGCTCCTACGAGCAGTACTTC
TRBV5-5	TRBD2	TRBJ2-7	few	CASSVGTSGTSLEQYF	TGTGCCAGCAGCGTGGGGACTAGCGGGACCTCTCTCGAGCAGTACTTC
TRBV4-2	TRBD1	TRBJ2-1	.	CASSKGTGESNEQFF	TGTGCCAGCAGCAAAGGGACAGGGGAAAGCAATGAGCAGTTCTTC
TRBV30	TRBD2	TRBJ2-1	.	CAWTGLAGGERFF	TGTGCCTGGACGGGACTAGCGGGAGGGGAGCGGTTCTTC
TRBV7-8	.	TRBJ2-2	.	CASSPLGGELFF	TGTGCCAGCAGCCCCCTCGGCGGGGAGCTGTTTTTT